This paragraph covers one TCR beta chain sequence. V lost 4 bases, J lost 2 bases, and 12 bases lay in between. The CDR3 is made up of 15 amino acids. CDR1 and CDR2 (germline): LGHDT, YNNKEL (reference sequence). This sample is drawn from a study of blood T cell repertoires in COVID-19. Study-wide background: The origin of the acute and convalescent COVID-19 samples was the United States, Italy and Spain.

Symptom resolution, clearance, or two negative PCRs marked the recovered donors of Cohort 3. Per the study methods: Cell counts per sample came from amplifying reference gene primers. Profiled with immunoSEQ multiplex PCR; TCRdb holds only in-frame clones, not every one. D and trimming were read from the DNA, whereas the V and J calls and clone size are those reported in that table. The sample carries about 270,000 clones, over 75% recorded once. The clonotype comes from a woman under 30 who had recovered from COVID-19. V gene TRBV3-1 (or the pseudogene TRBV3-2) combines with J gene TRBJ2-1; a weak D match, TRBD2 (5 bases). The sequenced sample consisted of PBMCs or T cells enriched from blood (not recorded which). The CDR3 region has the DNA TGTGCCAGCAGCCCTTCGGGGTTAACCTACAATGAGCAGTTCTTC. Its protein is CASSPSGLTYNEQFF.